This TCR beta chain is from a study of CD8 T cells in ankylosing spondylitis. Regarding the study as a whole: Ankylosing spondylitis blood seemed to carry a telltale TCR beta motif made of fewer than ten highly homologous variants. Peripheral blood held disease-linked clones only at relatively low frequency, and these were CD8+.

TCRdb reprocessed the 5' RACE reads via MiXCR and lists one record per CDR3 protein. The sample includes about 800,000 distinct CDR3 sequences, about 11% seen only once; the top ten take roughly 0.51%. Comment on this clonotype: As yet, its antigen is unknown.

This CDR3 has 17 amino acids. V lost 0 bases and J 0 bases, leaving 15 bases between the germline ends. Per germline, CDR1 MNHEY and CDR2 SVGAGI. The sample consisted of blood, either unsorted or a sorted T cell fraction (not recorded which). The sequence derives from a male donor with ankylosing spondylitis. The rearrangement links TRBV6-5 to TRBJ2-7, with D perhaps TRBD2 (6 bases). DNA of the CDR3: TGTGCCAGCAGTTACTCTTATTTAGCGGCGGCCTCCTACGAGCAGTACTTC. The encoded protein is CASSYSYLAAASYEQYF.